The text below deals with one TCR beta chain. The data belong to a study of blood T cells in healthy people across ages. A sample-barcoded 5' primer and a J-beta primer mix were used in a second PCR of roughly 7 to 12 cycles. TCRdb re-called the 5' RACE reads through MiXCR, storing one row per CDR3 protein. The data contain about 1.8 million distinct CDR3 sequences, around 48% of them singletons. The germline V gene has CDR1 LGHDT and CDR2 YNNKEL (reference sequence). V gave up 4 bases and J gave up 5 bases, with 17 bases separating them. The CDR3 has 16 amino acids. Input material: blood. This receptor was identified in a woman between 35 and 50 years old in good health. The chain links TRBV3-1 to TRBJ1-4, with unresolved D. The DNA for the CDR3 is TGTGCCAGCAGCCCCCGAAGAGGACGGCAGAATGAAAAACTGTTTTTT. Its protein is CASSPRRGRQNEKLFF.